Following are 26 T cell receptor beta chains from one sample sequenced in a study of T cell responses to AZD1222 COVID-19 vaccine. Libraries were prepared by immunoSEQ multiplex PCR; TCRdb keeps only in-frame clonotypes and omits some of them. The sample consists of fewer than 110,000 clones, roughly 90% of them appearing once. The starting material was peripheral blood, obtained on day 0 of AZD1222 vaccination. The receptors were gathered from an adult in good health.

This chain uses TRBV10-2 with TRBJ2-3; TRBD2 matches 13 bases. J gave up 4 bases and V 0 bases, and 4 bases lay outside the gene matches. The CDR3 sequence is 17 residues long. CDR1 and CDR2 (germline): WSHSY, SAAADI. The CDR3, as DNA: TGCGCCAGCAGTGAGTCGGGACTAGCGGGATACTCAGATACGCAGTATTTT. Translated: CASSESGLAGYSDTQYF.

This clone came up once. The rearrangement uses TRBV27 and TRBJ1-5; 9 nucleotides align to TRBD1. CDR1 and CDR2 from the germline V gene are MNHEY and SMNVEV (reference sequence). The V gene end was trimmed by 5 bases and the J gene end by 5 bases; junction bases not matched to a gene: 10. This CDR3 region has 16 residues. The CDR3, as DNA: TGTGCCAGCAGTGCCTCCCCCGGGACAGGGTATCAGCCCCAGCATTTT. Amino acid sequence: CASSASPGTGYQPQHF.

This rearrangement joins TRBV2 to TRBJ2-5; TRBD1 agrees at 8 bases. Germline CDR1 reads SNHLY; CDR2 reads FYNNEI. There are 16 residues in the CDR3. With 3 bases clipped from V and 0 bases from J, the junction kept 6 bases outside the gene matches. The CDR3 loop reads CASSDIGQGNQETQYF. The CDR3 DNA reads TGTGCCAGCAGTGATATCGGACAGGGCAACCAAGAGACCCAGTACTTC.

The chain recombines TRBV23-1 with TRBJ1-6; D may be TRBD1 (5 bases). TRBV23-1 is classed as an ORF, of uncertain function. CDR3 length: 17 amino acids. Trimming stripped 0 bases from V and 9 bases from J, with 18 bases between. CDR3 sequence (DNA): TGCGCCAGCAGTCAATCTAGCCCCAGGGTAAGTGGTTCACCCCTCCACTTT. Translated: CASSQSSPRVSGSPLHF.

The chain is built from TRBV19 and TRBJ1-2; 7 nucleotides line up with TRBD1. This CDR3 region has 14 residues. Trimming at V came to 4 bases and at J to 3 bases, leaving 5 bases not matched to a gene. The V gene's germline CDR1 is LNHDA and CDR2 SQIVND (reference sequence). In nucleotides, the CDR3 is TGTGCCAGTAGTAAAGGACAGGTGGACTATGGCTACACCTTC. Its translation is CASSKGQVDYGYTF.

The V gene is TRBV5-1, the J gene TRBJ1-2; TRBD1 matches at 7 bases. The CDR3 covers 15 residues. Germline-derived CDR1 and CDR2 are SGHRS and YFSETQ. The ends lost 4 bases at V and 0 bases at J; junction bases unmatched: 6. CDR3 in amino acids: CASSTTGEANYGYTF. In DNA form, the CDR3 reads TGCGCCAGCAGCACCACAGGGGAAGCTAACTATGGCTACACCTTC.

This chain connects TRBV10-3 to TRBJ1-5; TRBD1 might be the D (5 bases). V was trimmed by 6 bases and J by 4 bases, leaving 13 bases between them. CDR3 length: 14 residues. Germline CDR1 reads ENHRY; CDR2 reads SYGVKD. CDR3 nucleotides: TGTGCCATCAGCCGGGACGGAGGTAATCAGCCCCAGCATTTT. Its protein product is CAISRDGGNQPQHF.

The sample holds one count of this clone. The chain has TRBV3-1 (or the pseudogene TRBV3-2) and TRBJ2-1; the match to TRBD2 covers 13 bases. Unmatched junction bases numbered 6, after V lost 4 bases and J lost 0 bases. The CDR3 has 18 residues. Germline loops: CDR1 LGHDT, CDR2 YNNKEL (reference sequence). The DNA for the CDR3 is TGTGCCAGCAGCCGACATAGGACTAGCGGGAGCTCCTACAATGAGCAGTTCTTC. The encoded protein is CASSRHRTSGSSYNEQFF.

The chain joins TRBV7-9 to TRBJ2-7, with no clear D. This CDR3 is built from 15 residues. V lost 0 bases and J 2 bases, leaving 11 bases between the germline ends. Per the germline V gene, CDR1 is SEHNR and CDR2 is FQNEAQ (reference sequence). CDR3 DNA sequence: TGTGCCAGCAGCTTAGCGCTTTATGGAACCTACGAGCAGTACTTC. Encoded protein: CASSLALYGTYEQYF.

The chain has TRBV5-1 and TRBJ2-5; the D gene is possibly TRBD1 (5 bases). V was shortened by 2 bases and J by 4 bases, with 15 bases between the two germline ends. This CDR3 is 15 amino acids long. CDR1 and CDR2 (germline): SGHRS, YFSETQ. The CDR3 DNA reads TGCGCCAGCAGCTTCTCAGCAGGGTTGGGAGAGACCCAGTACTTC. Amino acid sequence: CASSFSAGLGETQYF.

This clone was seen a single time. The chain couples TRBV29-1 to TRBJ1-3, with 7 bases matching TRBD1. Germline CDR1 reads SQVTM; CDR2 reads ANQGSEA. This CDR3 spans 13 amino acids. Unmatched junction bases numbered 2, after V lost 5 bases and J lost 1 base. CDR3 residues: CSVQQGSGNTIYF. CDR3 in DNA: TGCAGCGTTCAACAGGGGTCTGGAAACACCATATATTTT.

The chain is built from TRBV6-5 and TRBJ1-6; unclear D gene. Germline assignment: CDR1 MNHEY and CDR2 SVGAGI. V dropped 0 bases and J dropped 9 bases, with 12 bases sitting between them. The CDR3 runs to 15 residues. The CDR3 region is CASSYSVQISSPLHF. DNA for the CDR3: TGTGCCAGCAGTTACTCGGTACAGATTTCTTCACCCCTCCACTTT.

V is TRBV19 and J is TRBJ2-5; D might be TRBD1 (6 bases). V shed 6 bases and J shed 1 base, with 12 bases lying between them. Germline V gene lookup returns CDR1 LNHDA and CDR2 SQIVND (reference sequence). There are 14 residues in the CDR3. The CDR3 region has the DNA TGTGCCAGTAGCTGGGCCAGGGGCCAAGAGACCCAGTACTTC. Translation: CASSWARGQETQYF.

This sequence joins TRBV7-8 and TRBJ1-3; TRBD1 might be the D (5 bases). The V end lost 4 bases, the J end lost 4 bases, and 14 bases lay between the germline ends. This CDR3 region has 15 residues. Germline V gives CDR1 SGHVS, CDR2 FQNEAQ. CDR3 nucleotides: TGTGCCAGCAGCTACCATGGGGACTCCGGAAACACCATATATTTT. Its translation: CASSYHGDSGNTIYF.

The chain has TRBV6-6 and TRBJ2-2; either TRBD1 or TRBD2 may supply D (6 bases each). CDR1 is MNHNY and CDR2 is SVGAGI in the germline V gene (reference sequence). V shed 0 bases and J shed 6 bases, with 11 bases lying between them. There are 15 residues in the CDR3. CDR3 nucleotides: TGTGCCAGCAGTTACTCGACGGGGGCGGCCGGGGAGCTGTTTTTT. This sequence encodes CASSYSTGAAGELFF.

The V gene is TRBV28, the J gene TRBJ1-2; possibly TRBD1 for D (6 bases). The CDR3 extends over 12 amino acids. Deletions cut 3 bases from V and 7 bases from J, with 9 bases between. Germline loops: CDR1 MDHEN, CDR2 SYDVKM. In DNA form, the CDR3 reads TGTGCCAGCAGTTTGCAGGGGTCTGGCTACACCTTC. Translation gives CASSLQGSGYTF.

DNA for the CDR3: TGCAGCGTTGTGTTGGGCGGGACAGCTAACTATGGCTACACCTTC. Residues: CSVVLGGTANYGYTF. The J gene is TRBJ1-2, the V gene TRBV29-1; 7 positions match TRBD1. Germline CDR1 and CDR2: SQVTM and ANQGSEA. The V and J ends lost 4 bases and 0 bases, in that order; junction bases with no gene match: 8. CDR3 length: 15 amino acids.

This rearrangement joins TRBV7-2 to TRBJ2-2; D perhaps matches TRBD1 (6 bases). The CDR3 has 15 residues. Germline V gene sequence: CDR1 SGHTA, CDR2 FQGNSA. Trimming left V 5 bases short and J 3 bases short, with 13 bases between. The chain's CDR3 is CASSPSGQYTGELFF. Here the CDR3 DNA reads TGTGCCAGCAGCCCCTCCGGACAGTACACCGGGGAGCTGTTTTTT.

This rearrangement joins TRBV21-1 to TRBJ1-6; the DNA was not compared with TRBD1, the D call given in the table. TRBV21-1 is listed as a pseudogene. This CDR3 is 16 amino acids long. The CDR3 protein is CASSSRDRVQNSPLHF. The CDR3, as DNA: TGTGCCAGCAGCTCCCGGGACAGGGTCCAAAATTCACCCCTCCACTTT.

This sequence joins TRBV5-1 and TRBJ2-7, with D possibly being TRBD2 (6 bases). Germline-derived CDR1 and CDR2 are SGHRS and YFSETQ. CDR3 length equals 15 residues. Trimming took off 3 bases at V and 5 bases at J, with 18 bases between the two ends. The CDR3, as DNA: TGCGCCAGCAGCTCAATGGGACTCCCCGAGGACGAGCAGTACTTC. Translating gives CASSSMGLPEDEQYF.

The gene calls are TRBV4-1 and TRBJ2-1; 8 bases agree with TRBD1. The CDR3 consists of 16 residues. The V and J ends lost 3 bases and 8 bases, in that order; junction bases with no gene match: 12. Germline V gene data show CDR1 as MGHRA and CDR2 as YSYEKL. CDR3 bases: TGCGCCAGCAGCCATGCTCGGGACAGGACCCTATATGAGCAGTTCTTC. This gives the protein CASSHARDRTLYEQFF.

The chain has TRBV6-5 and TRBJ2-7; D unclear. The CDR3 is made up of 14 amino acids. Trimming left V 0 bases short and J 1 base short, with 7 bases between. CDR1 MNHEY and CDR2 SVGAGI come from the germline V gene. CDR3 nucleotides: TGTGCCAGCAGTTACTCTCCAGAATCCTACGAGCAGTACTTC. Amino acids: CASSYSPESYEQYF.

V usage is TRBV11-2 and J usage is TRBJ1-4, with 10 bases fitting TRBD1. Germline CDR1 is SGHAT and CDR2 is FQNNGV. Trimming removed 6 bases from V and 5 bases from J; junction bases left unmatched: 3. This CDR3 region has 14 residues. The CDR3 DNA follows: TGTGCCAGCAGTCCGACAGGGGGCAATGAAAAACTGTTTTTT. Its protein product is CASSPTGGNEKLFF. The full variable domain, in which reference TRBV11-2 and TRBJ1-4 provide the parts outside the CDR3, is EAGVAQSPRYKIIEKRQSVAFWCNPISGHATLYWYQQILGQGPKLLIQFQNNGVVDDSQLPKDRFSAERLKGVDSTLKIQPAKLEDSAVYLCASSPTGGNEKLFFGSGTQLSVL.

This clone was picked up a small number of times. The chain uses TRBV5-1 and TRBJ2-3; TRBD2 matches 15 bases. V shed 3 bases, J shed 4 bases, and the junction held 6 bases outside the gene matches. Germline V gene data show CDR1 as SGHRS and CDR2 as YFSETQ. The CDR3 has 17 residues. The CDR3 nucleotides read TGCGCCAGCAGCTACGGACTAGCGGGAGGGGTGGCAGATACGCAGTATTTT. Translated: CASSYGLAGGVADTQYF.

The rearrangement links TRBV11-1 to TRBJ2-7; D unclear. The CDR3 extends over 12 amino acids. V lost 3 bases to trimming and J lost 3 bases, with 6 bases between them. Germline CDR1 is SGHAT and CDR2 is FQDESV (reference sequence). CDR3 nucleotides: TGTGCCAGCAGCTTTTCTGGCTACGAGCAGTACTTC. Protein: CASSFSGYEQYF.

The V call is TRBV6-6, the J call TRBJ2-1, with 8 bases aligning to TRBD2. With V trimmed by 4 bases and J by 3 bases, 8 bases remained unmatched. CDR3 length equals 16 residues. Per germline, CDR1 MNHNY and CDR2 SVGAGI (reference sequence). The CDR3 DNA is TGTGCCAGCAGTTCACCTTTAGCGGGAAGCTACAATGAGCAGTTCTTC. It yields the protein CASSSPLAGSYNEQFF.